This TCR beta chain was captured in a study of patients and donors after allogeneic stem cell transplantation (TCRdb year 2020). Library construction relied on RT-PCR. Sequenced using a NextSeq 550. Starting from the raw public reads, TCRdb applied fastp trimming at Q25, assembled clones with MiXCR and retained in-frame beta chains. Duplicate CDR3 protein sequences are folded into a single record with the most common DNA and genes. The sample table shows approximately 170,000 distinct CDR3 sequences, and 24% are seen once. The top ten constitute roughly 26% of the sample. This clonotype turned up a few times. Its antigen remains undetermined. Base qualities are not at hand, and no much larger clone is one base apart. Sequences SGHTA (CDR1) and FQGTGA (CDR2) are obtained from the germline V gene. The CDR3 runs 15 amino acids, cysteine and phenylalanine included. Only the CDR3 portion is preserved as DNA: 45 bases, with reading frame beginning at the first base. The germline ends are 11 bases apart after V is trimmed by 5 bases and J by 0 bases.

The material sequenced was blood, either unsorted or a sorted T cell fraction (not recorded which). This sequence was found in a human donor who was either an allogeneic HSCT recipient or a stem cell or donor lymphocyte infusion donor (not recorded which). It is not recorded whose cells these are; they may come from a transplant donor. The chain joins TRBV7-3 to TRBJ1-3; the D gene is possibly TRBD1, with 6 bases matching. The nucleotide sequence reads as follows: TGTGCCAGCAGCCTCGACAGGAGCTCTGGAAACACCATATATTTT. This sequence encodes CASSLDRSSGNTIYF.